The TCR beta chain under discussion was sequenced for a study of blood T cell repertoires in COVID-19. Some clones are missing from TCRdb's copy, which holds only in-frame ones; the method was immunoSEQ multiplex PCR. Among some 320,000 clones listed, over 85% were seen once. V was shortened by 1 base and J by 13 bases, with 20 bases between the two germline ends. The CDR3 has 14 residues. The germline V gene encodes CDR1 SGHNT and CDR2 YYREEE (reference sequence). The sequence was collected from a man aged 55 to 69 who had recovered from COVID-19. This sequence joins TRBV5-4 and TRBJ1-1, with a possible D match to TRBD1 (5 bases). What was sequenced was PBMCs or T cells enriched from blood (not recorded which). The chain's CDR3 is CASSLLRGQGRIFF. CDR3 nucleotide sequence: TGTGCCAGCAGCTTGCTCCGCGGTCAGGGCCGGATTTTCTTT. The full variable domain, in which reference TRBV5-4 and TRBJ1-1 provide the parts outside the CDR3, is ETGVTQSPTHLIKTRGQQVTLRCSSQSGHNTVSWYQQALGQGPQFIFQYYREEENGRGNFPPRFSGLQFPNYSSELNVNALELDDSALYLCASSLLRGQGRIFFGQGTRLTVV.